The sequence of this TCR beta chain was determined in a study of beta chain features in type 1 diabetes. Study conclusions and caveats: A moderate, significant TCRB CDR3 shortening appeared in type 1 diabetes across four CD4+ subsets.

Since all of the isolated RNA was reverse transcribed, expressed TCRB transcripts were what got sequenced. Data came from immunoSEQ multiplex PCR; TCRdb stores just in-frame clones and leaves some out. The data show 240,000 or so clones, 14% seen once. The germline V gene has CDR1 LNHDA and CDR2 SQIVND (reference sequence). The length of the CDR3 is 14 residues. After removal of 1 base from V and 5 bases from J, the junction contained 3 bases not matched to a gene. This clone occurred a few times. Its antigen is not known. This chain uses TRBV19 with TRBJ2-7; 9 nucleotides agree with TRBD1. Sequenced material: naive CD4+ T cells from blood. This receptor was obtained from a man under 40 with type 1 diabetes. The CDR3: CASSIGDRAHEQYF. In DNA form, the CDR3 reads TGTGCCAGTAGTATAGGGGACAGGGCCCACGAGCAGTACTTC.